Shown below are 10 T cell receptor beta chains from a single sample sequenced in a study of blood T cells in healthy people across ages. The authors ran a second PCR of about 6 to 11 cycles using a sample-barcoded 5' primer and a J-beta primer mix. TCRdb reanalysed the 5' RACE reads using MiXCR and keeps one entry per CDR3 protein. Of 1.5 million to 2 million distinct CDR3 sequences listed, 30% to 35% are singletons. The sequencing input was blood. These receptors all come from a woman aged 25 to 39 in good health.

The chain has TRBV11-2 and TRBJ2-5; D may be TRBD1 (5 bases). This CDR3 comprises 15 residues. Germline CDR1 and CDR2: SGHAT and FQNNGV. V lost 0 bases, J lost 5 bases, and 13 bases lay in between. CDR3 loop: CASSLDFGAMETQYF. CDR3 DNA sequence: TGTGCCAGCAGCTTAGACTTTGGGGCTATGGAGACCCAGTACTTC.

The J gene is TRBJ2-3, the V gene TRBV5-6, with 12 bases that match TRBD2. In germline, CDR1 is SGHDT, CDR2 YYEEEE. The CDR3 has 16 residues. The junction had 7 bases not matched to a gene; V was cut back by 3 bases and J by 5 bases. The CDR3 DNA reads as TGTGCCAGCAGCTCCCGGACTAGCGGGAAGATAGATACGCAGTATTTT. It codes for CASSSRTSGKIDTQYF.

The genes are TRBV15 and TRBJ2-7; TRBD2 matches 16 bases. Germline CDR1 LNHNV, CDR2 YYDKDF (reference sequence). J gave up 2 bases and V 5 bases, and 9 bases lay outside the gene matches. The CDR3 length is 18 residues. In DNA form, the CDR3 reads TGTGCCACCAGCCGACCGAGAGGGACTAGCGGGGGGGCCTACGAGCAGTACTTC. The encoded protein is CATSRPRGTSGGAYEQYF.

This chain joins TRBV23-1 and TRBJ2-7; unclear D gene. TRBV23-1 is placed among ORFs of uncertain function. CDR3 length: 15 amino acids. The V end was cut by 2 bases, the J end by 3 bases, with 14 bases between. The CDR3 region is CASSQARRSVYEQYF. The CDR3, as DNA: TGCGCCAGCAGTCAAGCGCGGCGGTCCGTCTACGAGCAGTACTTC.

The chain has TRBV29-1 and TRBJ2-4; 7 bases map to TRBD2. The CDR3 runs 11 residues. Germline loops: CDR1 SQVTM, CDR2 ANQGSEA. J was trimmed by 13 bases and V by 6 bases; bases with no gene match: 9. The CDR3 nucleotides are TGCAGCGTCCAGGTGGGGGGGGAGCAGTACTTC. This gives the protein CSVQVGGEQYF.

The V call is TRBV29-1, the J call TRBJ1-1, with a weak D call TRBD1 (5 bases). The germline V and J ends were trimmed by 7 bases and 1 base, with 28 bases remaining between them. Looked up from germline, CDR1 is SQVTM and CDR2 is ANQGSEA. The CDR3 is made up of 18 amino acids. The CDR3 DNA is TGCAGCGCCAAGGACCCCGGGGGGGACGATTCTTCGAACACTGAAGCTTTCTTT. Protein sequence: CSAKDPGGDDSSNTEAFF.

This clonotype was recorded a few times. The genes are TRBV7-9 and TRBJ2-7; D is perhaps TRBD2 (7 bases). CDR1 and CDR2 (germline): SEHNR, FQNEAQ (reference sequence). CDR3 length: 16 residues. The CDR3 DNA sequence: TGTGCAATTAGGGGGGGATCCGGAAAAGGCTCCTACGAGCAGTACTTC. This translates into CAIRGGSGKGSYEQYF.

This clonotype has only a few counts. The CDR3 loop is CASSYPGGEAFF. CDR3 DNA: TGTGCCAGCAGCTACCCCGGGGGTGAAGCTTTCTTT. V is TRBV6-5 and J is TRBJ1-1; maybe TRBD1 (5 bases). The CDR3 loop spans 12 amino acids. V lost 6 bases, J lost 7 bases, and 12 bases lay in between. Looked up from germline, CDR1 is MNHEY and CDR2 is SVGAGI.

This clonotype was detected once. The V gene is TRBV7-8, the J gene TRBJ1-3; D unclear. V was cut by 2 bases and J by 4 bases, with 9 bases left in between. Germline assignment: CDR1 SGHVS and CDR2 FQNEAQ. The CDR3 has 14 residues. The CDR3 region is CASSLMVSGNTIYF. CDR3 DNA sequence: TGTGCCAGCAGCTTAATGGTTTCGGGAAACACCATATATTTT.

There are a few counts of this clonotype. The chain combines TRBV3-1 with TRBJ2-7; tentatively, D is TRBD2 (6 bases). Germline CDR1 and CDR2: LGHDT and YNNKEL (reference sequence). This CDR3 has 13 residues. The V and J ends lost 0 bases and 9 bases respectively, with 12 bases between them. CDR3 sequence reads: CASSQDLLAGQYF. DNA of the CDR3: TGTGCCAGCAGCCAAGATCTACTAGCCGGGCAGTACTTC.